This T cell receptor (beta chain) stems from a study of blood T cell repertoires in COVID-19. Repertoires were generated with immunoSEQ multiplex PCR, while TCRdb's copy carries only in-frame clones and drops some. The sample shows some 300,000 clones, 90% of them seen only once. The ends lost 1 base at V and 0 bases at J; junction bases unmatched: 7. The CDR3 covers 18 residues. Germline CDR1 is SGHTA and CDR2 is FQGTGA. The specimen sequenced was peripheral blood. This sequence was found in a middle-aged woman with COVID-19, enrolled during active disease. J is TRBJ2-2 and V is TRBV7-3, with 8 bases that match TRBD2. CDR3 sequence (DNA): TGTGCCAGCAGCTTAATCCCAGCGGGGGCCACGAACACCGGGGAGCTGTTTTTT. Protein sequence: CASSLIPAGATNTGELFF. Variable domain in full (rest from reference TRBV7-3 and TRBJ2-2): GAGVSQTPSNKVTEKGKYVELRCDPISGHTALYWYRQSLGQGPEFLIYFQGTGAADDSGLPNDRFFAVRPEGSVSTLKIQRTERGDSAVYLCASSLIPAGATNTGELFFGEGSRLTVL.